The 27 T cell receptor beta chains below were found in one sample sequenced in a study of T cells in Graves' hyperthyroidism and ophthalmopathy. Amplification of TCR beta CDR3 regions was performed using RNA transcripts as template. The HTBI set primed first-round TCR CDR3 RT-PCR. TCRdb analysed the multiplex PCR reads with MiXCR anew, one entry per CDR3 protein. The sample lists around 580,000 distinct CDR3 sequences, approximately 15% occurring once. The sequenced sample consisted of blood. Receptors originate from a woman aged 18-29 years with Graves' hyperthyroidism.

This clonotype was picked up a small number of times. The gene calls are TRBV29-1 and TRBJ2-7; 8 positions match TRBD1. The CDR3 length is 12 residues. The V gene end was trimmed by 6 bases and the J gene end by 6 bases; junction bases not matched to a gene: 7. In germline, CDR1 is SQVTM, CDR2 ANQGSEA. The CDR3 sequence is CSVAITGGEQYF. Here the CDR3 DNA reads TGCAGCGTGGCAATAACAGGGGGCGAGCAGTACTTC.

This clonotype was seen a single time. A much larger clone lies a single base off, so this may be a read error. The chain carries TRBV7-9 and TRBJ2-1; 8 bases agree with TRBD1. Germline V lookup: CDR1 SEHNR, CDR2 FQNEAQ (reference sequence). This CDR3 comprises 16 residues. The V and J ends lost 4 bases and 13 bases, in that order; junction bases with no gene match: 18. The CDR3 DNA reads TGTGCCAGCAGCTCAACGGACAGGGTCTTAATTAGGGATCAGTTCTTC. Residues: CASSSTDRVLIRDQFF. Filled out from reference TRBV7-9 and TRBJ2-1, the complete variable domain reads DTGVSQNPRHKITKRGQNVTFRCDPISEHNRLYWYRQTLGQGPEFLTYFQNEAQLEKSRLLSDRFSAERPKGSFSTLEIQRTEQGDSAMYLCASSSTDRVLIRDQFFGPGTRLTVL.

This clonotype was recorded at least ten times. This chain uses TRBV12-3 or TRBV12-4 with TRBJ1-5, with D unresolved. This CDR3 has 13 residues. The V end lost 6 bases, the J end lost 7 bases, and 13 bases lay between the germline ends. CDR3 loop: CASSLSEGQPQHF. CDR3 coding DNA: TGTGCCAGCAGCCTTTCAGAGGGCCAGCCCCAGCATTTT.

Note on this clonotype: A much bigger clone sits one base away, suggesting this may be a read error. V gene TRBV11-1 combines with J gene TRBJ2-5; unclear D gene. CDR1 is SGHAT, CDR2 FQDESV, per germline (reference sequence). The CDR3 covers 14 residues. Trimming shortened V by 3 bases and J by 4 bases, and 12 bases separated the two germline ends. The CDR3 loop reads CASSFGLVRETQYF. The DNA for the CDR3 is TGTGCCAGCAGCTTTGGTTTGGTCCGAGAGACCCAGTACTTC.

This clonotype was found many times. The chain uses TRBV5-1 and TRBJ2-3; 8 nucleotides align to TRBD1. With V trimmed by 4 bases and J by 4 bases, 8 bases remained unmatched. The V gene's germline CDR1 is SGHRS and CDR2 YFSETQ. The CDR3 consists of 15 residues. The CDR3 loop is CASSRQQGASDTQYF. The CDR3 coding sequence is TGCGCCAGCAGCCGCCAGCAGGGGGCTTCAGATACGCAGTATTTT.

At least ten counts were recorded for this clonotype. V and J are TRBV11-2 and TRBJ2-5; D is ambiguous. The CDR3 totals 13 residues. The V gene lost 5 bases and the J gene lost 2 bases, with 9 bases spanning the gap. The germline V gene encodes CDR1 SGHAT and CDR2 FQNNGV. In DNA, the CDR3 is TGTGCCAGCAGCCCTCTGAGGCAAGAGACCCAGTACTTC. Translating gives CASSPLRQETQYF.

V and J are TRBV6-1 and TRBJ2-1; TRBD2 aligns across 11 bases. The CDR3 consists of 14 residues. Trimming cost V 6 bases and J 6 bases; bases outside gene matches: 4. Germline assignment: CDR1 MNHNS and CDR2 SASEGT. Written as DNA, the CDR3 is TGTGCCAGCAGCCCTAGCGGGAGGTTCAATGAGCAGTTCTTC. Translation: CASSPSGRFNEQFF.

The gene calls are TRBV12-3 or TRBV12-4 and TRBJ2-3; D is unclear. The CDR3 runs 14 residues. The V gene lost 4 bases and the J gene lost 0 bases, with 8 bases spanning the gap. The CDR3 is CASSWAESTDTQYF. CDR3 DNA: TGTGCCAGCAGTTGGGCAGAAAGCACAGATACGCAGTATTTT.

This chain joins TRBV5-1 and TRBJ2-4; D may be TRBD1 or TRBD2 (5 bases each). The CDR3 has 16 amino acids. Per the germline V gene, CDR1 is SGHRS and CDR2 is YFSETQ. Trimming took 1 base from V and 2 from J, leaving 13 bases between them. CDR3 DNA: TGCGCCAGCAGCTTGCTTTCGGGACCACCCAAAAACATTCAGTACTTC. This translates into CASSLLSGPPKNIQYF.

This clonotype showed up many times. This rearrangement joins TRBV18 to TRBJ1-1; 8 positions agree with TRBD1. The junction had 2 bases not matched to a gene; V was cut back by 3 bases and J by 5 bases. This CDR3 has 13 residues. Germline V gene data show CDR1 as KGHSH and CDR2 as LQKENI. For the CDR3, the DNA is TGTGCCAGCTCACCCAGACAGGGGACTGAAGCTTTCTTT. Its translation is CASSPRQGTEAFF. Full variable domain (remainder filled in from reference TRBV18 and TRBJ1-1): NAGVMQNPRHLVRRRGQEARLRCSPMKGHSHVYWYRQLPEEGLKFMVYLQKENIIDESGMPKERFSAEFPKEGPSILRIQQVVRGDSAAYFCASSPRQGTEAFFGQGTRLTVV.

This clonotype came up a few times. The chain couples TRBV29-1 to TRBJ2-1; TRBD2 agrees at 11 bases. There are 12 residues in the CDR3. Germline V CDR1 and CDR2: SQVTM, ANQGSEA. In DNA form, the CDR3 reads TGCGCCGCTAGCGGGAGGAACAATGAGCAGTTCTTC. Protein product: CAASGRNNEQFF.

This clonotype occurred many times. The V call is TRBV5-1, the J call TRBJ1-1; D is unclear. Trimming left V 1 base short and J 4 bases short, with 11 bases between. In germline, CDR1 is SGHRS, CDR2 YFSETQ. The CDR3 runs to 14 residues. The CDR3 here is CASSLTAGSTEAFF. The CDR3 coding sequence is TGCGCCAGCAGCTTGACGGCTGGAAGCACTGAAGCTTTCTTT.

The CDR3 here is CASSFERYGYTF. The CDR3 coding sequence is TGTGCCAGCAGTTTCGAGCGGTATGGCTACACCTTC. V gene TRBV6-2 or TRBV6-3 combines with J gene TRBJ1-2; D is unresolved. Germline V gives CDR1 MNHEY, CDR2 SVGEGT. V was clipped by 4 bases and J by 5 bases, with 8 bases between them. The CDR3 is 12 residues long.

In this sample, this clonotype turned up many times. The V call is TRBV12-3 or TRBV12-4, the J call TRBJ1-2, with D uncertain. Trimming removed 3 bases at V and 8 bases at J, with 13 bases between. This CDR3 region has 13 residues. Written as DNA, the CDR3 is TGTGCCAGCAGTTTCCAGCCCAACCAGGGCTACACCTTC. Translating gives CASSFQPNQGYTF.

There are a few counts of this clonotype. This CDR3 reads CASSQGSGWMDTQYF. DNA for the CDR3: TGTGCCAGCAGCCAAGGTAGCGGCTGGATGGATACGCAGTATTTT. This chain links TRBV4-2 with TRBJ2-3; D might be TRBD2 (6 bases). With 1 base removed from V and 6 bases from J, the gap between germline ends came to 14 bases. Germline values: CDR1 LGHNA, CDR2 YNFKEQ. The CDR3 loop spans 15 amino acids.

This clonotype was found many times. The chain couples TRBV24-1 to TRBJ2-1, with D uncertain. The germline CDR1 and CDR2 sequences are KGHDR and SFDVKD. The germline V and J ends were trimmed by 5 bases and 0 bases, with 7 bases remaining between them. This CDR3 spans 14 amino acids. Written as DNA, the CDR3 is TGTGCCACCAGTGCCACCTACTCCTACAATGAGCAGTTCTTC. Protein product: CATSATYSYNEQFF.

V is TRBV20-1 and J is TRBJ2-7, with D possibly matching TRBD1 (5 bases). Trimming took off 3 bases at V and 2 bases at J, with 8 bases between the two ends. Germline assignment: CDR1 DFQATT and CDR2 SNEGSKA (reference sequence). This CDR3 spans 12 amino acids. The DNA for the CDR3 is TGCAGTGCTAGCGAAGGGGCCTACGAGCAGTACTTC. Amino acids: CSASEGAYEQYF.

This clonotype was seen repeatedly, ten times or more. The chain joins TRBV5-1 to TRBJ2-1; the D gene is possibly TRBD1 (5 bases). The length of the CDR3 is 12 residues. Trimming took 7 bases from V and 4 from J, leaving 9 bases between them. The germline gives CDR1 SGHRS, CDR2 YFSETQ. CDR3 protein: CASHDRYNEQFF. The CDR3 DNA is TGCGCCAGCCACGACAGATACAATGAGCAGTTCTTC.

This clonotype was observed at least ten times. The chain carries TRBV2 and TRBJ2-7, with unresolved D. Germline V gene data show CDR1 as SNHLY and CDR2 as FYNNEI. CDR3 length: 11 residues. V was trimmed by 7 bases and J by 4 bases, leaving 8 bases between them. The CDR3 here is CASMYGYEQYF. CDR3 in DNA: TGTGCCAGCATGTACGGTTACGAGCAGTACTTC.

This clonotype was seen ten or more times. The chain joins TRBV11-2 to TRBJ2-4; the D gene is possibly TRBD1 (5 bases). The CDR3 has 14 amino acids. Germline CDR1 and CDR2: SGHAT and FQNNGV. Trimming pared 6 bases from V and 0 bases from J, leaving 9 bases between. The CDR3 reads CASRDGQAKNIQYF. CDR3 nucleotide sequence: TGTGCCAGCAGAGATGGACAAGCCAAAAACATTCAGTACTTC.

In its sample, this clonotype was seen many times. The chain combines TRBV2 with TRBJ1-5, with a weak D call TRBD1 (5 bases). Germline V gene data show CDR1 as SNHLY and CDR2 as FYNNEI. V lost 1 base and J 6 bases, leaving 10 bases between the germline ends. The CDR3 covers 14 residues. The CDR3 spells CASSEEAGRQPQHF. The CDR3 nucleotides read TGTGCCAGCAGTGAAGAGGCAGGGCGTCAGCCCCAGCATTTT.

As concerns this clonotype: A much larger clone lies one base from this, so it may be a read error. The V and J genes are TRBV20-1 and TRBJ2-3; TRBD1 is a possible D gene (5 bases). The V gene lost 6 bases and the J gene lost 5 bases, with 12 bases spanning the gap. CDR3 length equals 12 residues. Germline V gene lookup returns CDR1 DFQATT and CDR2 SNEGSKA (reference sequence). CDR3 amino acids: CSATPRGDTQYF. In DNA form, the CDR3 reads TGCAGTGCGACTCCAAGGGGAGATACGCAGTATTTT.

The sample holds many counts of this clonotype. V usage is TRBV3-1 and J usage is TRBJ2-7, with D hard to call. This CDR3 has 15 residues. The germline V gene has CDR1 LGHDT and CDR2 YNNKEL (reference sequence). The V and J ends lost 0 bases and 3 bases respectively, with 12 bases between them. The CDR3 reads CASSQDMGAFYEQYF. CDR3 DNA sequence: TGTGCCAGCAGCCAAGATATGGGCGCTTTCTACGAGCAGTACTTC.

The genes are TRBV12-3 or TRBV12-4 and TRBJ2-1, with 7 bases fitting TRBD1. The CDR3 totals 13 residues. Trimming at V came to 7 bases and at J to 6 bases, leaving 6 bases not matched to a gene. The CDR3 sequence: CASTRDRSNEQFF. Here the CDR3 DNA reads TGTGCCAGCACCCGGGACAGATCCAATGAGCAGTTCTTC.

This clonotype was seen only a few times. This sequence joins TRBV9 and TRBJ2-3, with 10 bases aligning to TRBD1. This CDR3 has 15 amino acids. J lost 7 bases, V lost 3 bases, and 8 bases had no gene match. Germline lookup yields CDR1 SGDLS and CDR2 YYNGEE. The CDR3 sequence: CASSGRDRGGYTQYF. In DNA, the CDR3 is TGTGCCAGCAGCGGCCGGGACAGGGGTGGATATACGCAGTATTTT.

J is TRBJ1-2 and V is TRBV19, with 9 bases aligning to TRBD1. The germline V gene encodes CDR1 LNHDA and CDR2 SQIVND (reference sequence). There are 16 residues in the CDR3. V dropped 0 bases and J dropped 1; count of bases not matched to a gene: 3. The CDR3 here is CASSIEGTGINYGYTF. In DNA, the CDR3 is TGTGCCAGTAGTATAGAGGGGACAGGGATTAACTATGGCTACACCTTC.

This clonotype was observed at least ten times. This chain joins TRBV7-8 and TRBJ2-3, with 11 bases that match TRBD2. The ends lost 2 bases at V and 5 bases at J; junction bases unmatched: 9. The CDR3 contains 17 residues. Germline CDR1 and CDR2: SGHVS and FQNEAQ. The CDR3 protein is CASSLSRLAGLQDTQYF. The CDR3 nucleotides read TGTGCCAGCAGCTTATCGAGACTAGCGGGGTTACAAGATACGCAGTATTTT. The full variable domain, in which reference TRBV7-8 and TRBJ2-3 provide the parts outside the CDR3, is GAGVSQSPRYKVAKRGQDVALRCDPISGHVSLFWYQQALGQGPEFLTYFQNEAQLDKSGLPSDRFFAERPEGSVSTLKIQRTQQEDSAVYLCASSLSRLAGLQDTQYFGPGTRLTVL.